This T cell receptor (beta chain) is from a study of cytomegalovirus exposure and HLA in healthy donors. Repertoires were generated with immunoSEQ multiplex PCR, while TCRdb's copy carries only in-frame clones and drops some. The data hold about 74,000 clones, with 85% to 95% observed a single time. With respect to this clone: Its antigen is not known.

Overall study findings and caveats: Cytomegalovirus association was listed for about 150 TCR beta chains.

It was the approximately 110-subject validation cohort, separate from the roughly 700-subject first cohort, to which the donors belonged. Germline V CDR1 and CDR2: SEHNR, FQNEAQ (reference sequence). V lost 4 bases to trimming and J lost 3 bases, with 12 bases between them. The CDR3 is 14 residues long. The specimen was PBMCs. The receptor comes from a woman between 18 and 29 years old in good health and CMV-seropositive. This chain links TRBV7-9 with TRBJ1-1; D might be TRBD1 (6 bases). CDR3 sequence reads: CASSSRHRDTEAFF. CDR3 DNA: TGTGCCAGCAGCTCCCGCCACAGGGACACTGAAGCTTTCTTT.